This TCR beta chain stems from a study of early T cells in non-severe SARS-CoV-2 infection. Study at large: The chains were unpaired, and the sequenced material was bulk RNA from unsorted whole blood.

Researchers attached unique molecular identifiers to individual cDNA molecules. One entry per CDR3 protein results from TCRdb running MiXCR on the 5' RACE reads. The top ten clones hold roughly 1.4% of a sample with some 85,000 distinct CDR3 sequences, roughly an eighth of them seen once. Overall study findings and caveats: Comparison of clonotypes with VDJdb favored anti-spike CD8 responses while missing private and CD4 specificities.

There are many counts of this clonotype. Its antigen is not identified. Between the trimmed V and J ends, which lost 1 base and 5 bases, there was a span of 9 bases. Germline CDR1 is SGHRS and CDR2 is YFSETQ. This CDR3 has 13 amino acids. The sample was whole blood. The chain carries TRBV5-1 and TRBJ2-5; no reliable D call. The TCR comes from an adult who was a healthcare worker with PCR-confirmed SARS-CoV-2 infection or an uninfected control (not recorded which). This chain's CDR3 is CASSLRLEETQYF. In nucleotides, the CDR3 is TGCGCCAGCAGCTTGCGGCTAGAGGAGACCCAGTACTTC.